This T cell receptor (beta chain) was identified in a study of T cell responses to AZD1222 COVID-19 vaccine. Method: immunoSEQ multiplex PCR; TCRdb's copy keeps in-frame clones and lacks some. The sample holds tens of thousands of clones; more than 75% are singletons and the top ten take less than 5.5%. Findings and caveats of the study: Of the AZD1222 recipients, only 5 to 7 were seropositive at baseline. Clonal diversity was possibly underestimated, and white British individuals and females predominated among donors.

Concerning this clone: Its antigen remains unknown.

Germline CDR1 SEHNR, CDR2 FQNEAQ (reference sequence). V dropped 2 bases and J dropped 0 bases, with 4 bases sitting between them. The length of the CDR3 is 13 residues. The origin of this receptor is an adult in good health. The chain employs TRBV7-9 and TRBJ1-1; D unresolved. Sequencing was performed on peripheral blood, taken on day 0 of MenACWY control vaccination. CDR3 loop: CASSLLMNTEAFF. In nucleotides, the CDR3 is TGTGCCAGCAGCTTACTGATGAACACTGAAGCTTTCTTT.